This T cell receptor beta chain was recorded in a study of cytomegalovirus exposure and HLA in healthy donors. As for the study in general: Later analysis reported that the approximately 120 validation repertoires shared the platform of the 650 to 700 first-cohort repertoires.

Germline CDR1 MDHEN, CDR2 SYDVKM. V lost 5 bases and J lost 6, with 16 bases in between. The CDR3 contains 14 residues. Sequenced by immunoSEQ multiplex PCR; TCRdb stores in-frame clones only, minus some. Of fewer than 100,000 clones listed, around 90% were seen once; the top ten hold 2.1%. Study-wide points: Using the classifier, cytomegalovirus status was reportedly diagnosed with high specificity and sensitivity.

Points on this clone: The antigen remains unidentified.

The chain is built from TRBV28 and TRBJ1-2; D may be TRBD1 (6 bases). The sequencing sample was made of PBMCs. This clonotype was obtained from a man aged 25-45 years in good health and CMV-seronegative. CDR3 sequence (DNA): TGTGCCAGCAGTCTCCTTCTACAGGGTAATGGCTACACCTTC. It is translated as CASSLLLQGNGYTF.